This T cell receptor beta chain was identified in a study of OX40 agonist ivuxolimab in advanced cancers. Data came from immunoSEQ multiplex PCR; TCRdb stores just in-frame clones and leaves some out. The data show 30,000 to 40,000 clones, with roughly 80% seen just once and approximately 12% held by the top ten. Germline V gives CDR1 KGHSH, CDR2 LQKENI. CDR3 size: 14 residues. With V trimmed by 5 bases and J by 4 bases, 6 bases remained unmatched. The sequencing used CD4+ or CD8+ T cells sorted from blood, collected in a trial of the OX40 agonist ivuxolimab. The origin of this receptor is an adult with an advanced solid tumor such as melanoma, head and neck, liver or kidney cancer. This chain links TRBV18 with TRBJ1-1, with 8 bases that match TRBD1. The CDR3 DNA is TGTGCCAGCTCAGCTTCAGGGGGCCGCACTGAAGCTTTCTTT. Protein: CASSASGGRTEAFF.